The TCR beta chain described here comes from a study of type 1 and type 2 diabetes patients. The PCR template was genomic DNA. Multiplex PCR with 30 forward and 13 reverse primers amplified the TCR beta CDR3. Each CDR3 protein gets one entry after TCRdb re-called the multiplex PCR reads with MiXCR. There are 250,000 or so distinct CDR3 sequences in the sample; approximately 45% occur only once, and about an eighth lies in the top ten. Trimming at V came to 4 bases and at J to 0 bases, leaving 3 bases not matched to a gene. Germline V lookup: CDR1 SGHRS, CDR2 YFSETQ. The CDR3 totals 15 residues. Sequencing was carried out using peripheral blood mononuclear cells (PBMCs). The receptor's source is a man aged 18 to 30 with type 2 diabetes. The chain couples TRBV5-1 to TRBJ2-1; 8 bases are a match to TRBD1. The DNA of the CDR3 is TGCGCCAGCAGCCGACAGGGGCCCTCCTACAATGAGCAGTTCTTC. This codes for CASSRQGPSYNEQFF.